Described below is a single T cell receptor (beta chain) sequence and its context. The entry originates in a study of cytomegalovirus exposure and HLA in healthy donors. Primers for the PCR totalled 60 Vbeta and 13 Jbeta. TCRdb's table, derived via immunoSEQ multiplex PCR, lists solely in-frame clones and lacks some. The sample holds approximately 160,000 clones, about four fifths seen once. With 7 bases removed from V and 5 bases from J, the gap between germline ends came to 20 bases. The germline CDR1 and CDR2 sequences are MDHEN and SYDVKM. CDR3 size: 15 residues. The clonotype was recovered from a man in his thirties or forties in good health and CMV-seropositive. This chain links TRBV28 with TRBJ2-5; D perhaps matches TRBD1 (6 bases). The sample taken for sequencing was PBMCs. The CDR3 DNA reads TGTGCCAGCACCGAGGCCGGGCAGGGGATCGAGACCCAGTACTTC. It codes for CASTEAGQGIETQYF. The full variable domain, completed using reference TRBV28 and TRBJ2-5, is DVKVTQSSRYLVKRTGEKVFLECVQDMDHENMFWYRQDPGLGLRLIYFSYDVKMKEKGDIPEGYSVSREKKERFSLILESASTNQTSMYLCASTEAGQGIETQYFGPGTRLLVL.